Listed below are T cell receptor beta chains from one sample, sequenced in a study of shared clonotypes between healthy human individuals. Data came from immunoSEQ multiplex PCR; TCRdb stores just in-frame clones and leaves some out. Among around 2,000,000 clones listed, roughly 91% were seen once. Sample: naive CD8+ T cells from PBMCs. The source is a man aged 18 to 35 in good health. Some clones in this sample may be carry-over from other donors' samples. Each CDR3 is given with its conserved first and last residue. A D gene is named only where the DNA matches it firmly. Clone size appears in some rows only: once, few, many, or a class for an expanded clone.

CDR3aa: CASSPPIRGPNTEAFF
CDR3nt: TGCGCCAGCAGCCCTCCTATTCGGGGCCCGAACACTGAAGCTTTCTTT
abundance: NA
j_gene: TRBJ1-1
d_gene: NA
v_gene: TRBV4-1

CDR3aa: CASSVGLADNNEQFF
CDR3nt: TGTGCCAGCAGCGTAGGACTAGCCGATAACAATGAGCAGTTCTTC
abundance: once
j_gene: TRBJ2-1
d_gene: TRBD2
v_gene: TRBV9

CDR3aa: CASSLVARGTEAFF
CDR3nt: TGTGCCAGCAGCTTAGTAGCCCGGGGGACTGAAGCTTTCTTT
abundance: once
j_gene: TRBJ1-1
d_gene: NA
v_gene: TRBV7-2

CDR3aa: CASSVVAGGPAGEQFF
CDR3nt: TGTGCCAGCAGCGTAGTAGCGGGAGGGCCCGCAGGGGAGCAGTTCTTC
abundance: NA
j_gene: TRBJ2-1
d_gene: TRBD2
v_gene: TRBV9

CDR3aa: CASSLRDSGTKWETQYF
CDR3nt: TGTGCCAGCAGTTTGAGAGACAGCGGGACTAAGTGGGAGACCCAGTACTTC
abundance: NA
j_gene: TRBJ2-5
d_gene: TRBD2
v_gene: TRBV28

CDR3aa: CASSLASRAAQETQYF
CDR3nt: TGTGCCAGCAGCTTAGCGAGCAGGGCTGCCCAAGAGACCCAGTACTTC
abundance: NA
j_gene: TRBJ2-5
d_gene: NA
v_gene: TRBV13

CDR3aa: CASRPVAGGTDTQYF
CDR3nt: TGTGCCAGCAGGCCAGTAGCGGGGGGCACAGATACGCAGTATTTT
abundance: NA
j_gene: TRBJ2-3
d_gene: TRBD2
v_gene: TRBV7-9

CDR3aa: CASSLAAGVSNEQFF
CDR3nt: TGTGCCAGCAGCTTAGCAGCGGGAGTGTCCAATGAGCAGTTCTTC
abundance: NA
j_gene: TRBJ2-1
d_gene: TRBD2
v_gene: TRBV7-9

CDR3aa: CASSNAPPGGWGNQPQHF
CDR3nt: TGTGCCAGCAGTAACGCGCCTCCAGGGGGTTGGGGCAATCAGCCCCAGCATTTT
abundance: NA
j_gene: TRBJ1-5
d_gene: TRBD1
v_gene: TRBV27

CDR3aa: CSVGGGTGELFF
CDR3nt: TGCAGCGTCGGCGGGGGAACCGGGGAGCTGTTTTTT
abundance: NA
j_gene: TRBJ2-2
d_gene: TRBD2
v_gene: TRBV29-1

CDR3aa: CASSQDRRSEAFF
CDR3nt: TGCGCCAGCAGCCAGGACCGCAGGTCTGAAGCTTTCTTT
abundance: NA
j_gene: TRBJ1-1
d_gene: NA
v_gene: TRBV4-3

CDR3aa: CASSQPDTYGYTF
CDR3nt: TGTGCCAGCAGCCAACCCGACACCTATGGCTACACCTTC
abundance: NA
j_gene: TRBJ1-2
d_gene: NA
v_gene: TRBV5-5

CDR3aa: CASSMQGGDTEAFF
CDR3nt: TGTGCCAGCAGCATGCAGGGAGGAGACACTGAAGCTTTCTTT
abundance: NA
j_gene: TRBJ1-1
d_gene: NA
v_gene: TRBV9

CDR3aa: CASSPEGGETQYF
CDR3nt: TGTGCCAGCAGCCCAGAGGGCGGGGAGACCCAGTACTTC
abundance: NA
j_gene: TRBJ2-5
d_gene: NA
v_gene: TRBV14

CDR3aa: CASSVGEQSTYEQYF
CDR3nt: TGCGCCAGCAGTGTCGGGGAGCAATCTACCTACGAGCAGTACTTC
abundance: NA
j_gene: TRBJ2-7
d_gene: NA
v_gene: TRBV10-2

CDR3aa: CAISEGTSSNQPQHF
CDR3nt: TGTGCCATCAGTGAAGGGACAAGTAGCAATCAGCCCCAGCATTTT
abundance: few
j_gene: TRBJ1-5
d_gene: NA
v_gene: TRBV10-3

CDR3aa: CASSSAEGVINEQFF
CDR3nt: TGCGCCAGCAGCTCAGCCGAGGGGGTAATCAATGAGCAGTTCTTC
abundance: NA
j_gene: TRBJ2-1
d_gene: NA
v_gene: TRBV5-1

CDR3aa: CASSPRRNQPQHF
CDR3nt: TGCGCCAGCAGCCCCAGACGGAATCAGCCCCAGCATTTT
abundance: NA
j_gene: TRBJ1-5
d_gene: NA
v_gene: TRBV4-1

CDR3aa: CASSSGLAGVTGELFF
CDR3nt: TGTGCCAGCAGCTCCGGACTAGCGGGAGTTACCGGGGAGCTGTTTTTT
abundance: NA
j_gene: TRBJ2-2
d_gene: TRBD2
v_gene: TRBV7-9

CDR3aa: CASSVGPSRARNYNEQFF
CDR3nt: TGTGCCAGCAGCGTAGGGCCCAGCCGGGCCCGAAACTACAATGAGCAGTTCTTC
abundance: NA
j_gene: TRBJ2-1
d_gene: NA
v_gene: TRBV9

CDR3aa: CASRPQPNRAVLYEQYF
CDR3nt: TGTGCCAGCAGACCGCAACCGAACAGGGCCGTTCTCTACGAGCAGTACTTC
abundance: NA
j_gene: TRBJ2-7
d_gene: NA
v_gene: TRBV5-5

CDR3aa: CASSPKPRDKNTEAFF
CDR3nt: TGTGCCAGCAGTCCCAAACCGAGGGACAAGAACACTGAAGCTTTCTTT
abundance: NA
j_gene: TRBJ1-1
d_gene: NA
v_gene: TRBV28

CDR3aa: CASSESRGMSTDTQYF
CDR3nt: TGTGCCAGCAGTGAATCCCGCGGGATGAGCACAGATACGCAGTATTTT
abundance: NA
j_gene: TRBJ2-3
d_gene: NA
v_gene: TRBV2

CDR3aa: CASSEGLGAYEQYF
CDR3nt: TGCGCCAGCAGTGAGGGACTGGGAGCCTACGAGCAGTACTTC
abundance: once
j_gene: TRBJ2-7
d_gene: NA
v_gene: TRBV5-1

CDR3aa: CASSQPGQERDGYTF
CDR3nt: TGCGCCAGCAGCCAACCGGGACAGGAGAGAGATGGCTACACCTTC
abundance: NA
j_gene: TRBJ1-2
d_gene: TRBD1
v_gene: TRBV4-1

CDR3aa: CASSYLGSSSPQHF
CDR3nt: TGTGCCAGCAGCTACTTAGGTTCGAGTTCCCCCCAGCATTTT
abundance: NA
j_gene: TRBJ1-5
d_gene: NA
v_gene: TRBV27

CDR3aa: CASSTALADTQYF
CDR3nt: TGTGCCAGCAGCACGGCCTTGGCGGATACGCAGTATTTT
abundance: NA
j_gene: TRBJ2-3
d_gene: NA
v_gene: TRBV28

CDR3aa: CASSLVRTDGYTF
CDR3nt: TGTGCCAGCAGCTTAGTTCGTACGGATGGCTACACCTTC
abundance: NA
j_gene: TRBJ1-2
d_gene: NA
v_gene: TRBV7-8

CDR3aa: CASTHRRDSMNTEAFF
CDR3nt: TGTGCCAGTACCCACCGAAGGGACAGCATGAACACTGAAGCTTTCTTT
abundance: NA
j_gene: TRBJ1-1
d_gene: TRBD1
v_gene: TRBV19

CDR3aa: CASREGQGLGQYF
CDR3nt: TGTGCCAGCAGGGAGGGACAGGGGTTGGGCCAGTACTTC
abundance: NA
j_gene: TRBJ2-5
d_gene: TRBD1
v_gene: TRBV13

CDR3aa: CASSQGRDYEQYF
CDR3nt: TGCGCCAGCAGCCAAGGGAGAGACTACGAGCAGTACTTC
abundance: NA
j_gene: TRBJ2-7
d_gene: NA
v_gene: TRBV4-1

CDR3aa: CASSPGGEVNEQFF
CDR3nt: TGTGCCAGCAGTCCAGGGGGCGAAGTGAATGAGCAGTTCTTC
abundance: NA
j_gene: TRBJ2-1
d_gene: TRBD1
v_gene: TRBV2

CDR3aa: CSVDDGTKITNEQFF
CDR3nt: TGCAGCGTTGATGACGGGACAAAGATAACCAATGAGCAGTTCTTC
abundance: NA
j_gene: TRBJ2-1
d_gene: NA
v_gene: TRBV29-1

CDR3aa: CASTTVGTGAYEQYF
CDR3nt: TGTGCCAGCACAACGGTGGGGACAGGGGCCTACGAGCAGTACTTC
abundance: NA
j_gene: TRBJ2-7
d_gene: TRBD1
v_gene: TRBV7-2

CDR3aa: CASSPRLARNTGELFF
CDR3nt: TGTGCCAGCAGCCCCAGGTTAGCGCGGAACACCGGGGAGCTGTTTTTT
abundance: NA
j_gene: TRBJ2-2
d_gene: NA
v_gene: TRBV28

CDR3aa: CASSFGANTGELFF
CDR3nt: TGTGCCAGCAGTTTTGGGGCTAACACCGGGGAGCTGTTTTTT
abundance: NA
j_gene: TRBJ2-2
d_gene: NA
v_gene: TRBV28

CDR3aa: CSVVGGPTDTQYF
CDR3nt: TGCAGCGTTGTTGGCGGTCCCACAGATACGCAGTATTTT
abundance: once
j_gene: TRBJ2-3
d_gene: NA
v_gene: TRBV29-1

CDR3aa: CASSLEFAGATGEKLFF
CDR3nt: TGCGCCAGCAGCCTGGAGTTTGCCGGAGCCACCGGGGAGAAGCTGTTTTTT
abundance: NA
j_gene: TRBJ2-2
d_gene: NA
v_gene: TRBV5-1

CDR3aa: CASSRAGDEQYF
CDR3nt: TGTGCCAGCAGTCGGGCGGGGGACGAGCAGTACTTC
abundance: NA
j_gene: TRBJ2-7
d_gene: TRBD2
v_gene: TRBV11-3

CDR3aa: CASSRQGENEQYF
CDR3nt: TGCGCCAGCAGCCGACAGGGGGAAAACGAGCAGTACTTC
abundance: NA
j_gene: TRBJ2-7
d_gene: TRBD1
v_gene: TRBV4-3

CDR3aa: CASSQPTGGPYEQYF
CDR3nt: TGTGCCAGCAGCCAACCCACCGGAGGGCCCTACGAGCAGTACTTC
abundance: NA
j_gene: TRBJ2-7
d_gene: NA
v_gene: TRBV4-2

CDR3aa: CAIKGSAGGPLPDTQYF
CDR3nt: TGTGCCATCAAAGGTTCAGCGGGAGGGCCCCTCCCAGATACGCAGTATTTT
abundance: once
j_gene: TRBJ2-3
d_gene: TRBD2
v_gene: TRBV10-3

CDR3aa: CSVEGGPYEQYF
CDR3nt: TGCAGCGTTGAGGGCGGACCCTACGAGCAGTACTTC
abundance: NA
j_gene: TRBJ2-7
d_gene: NA
v_gene: TRBV29-1

CDR3aa: CASSPPSVSREQYF
CDR3nt: TGTGCCAGCAGCCCCCCGAGTGTAAGCCGCGAGCAGTACTTC
abundance: NA
j_gene: TRBJ2-7
d_gene: NA
v_gene: TRBV11-1

CDR3aa: CASSLAGQGRPNNYEQYF
CDR3nt: TGCGCCAGCAGCTTGGCCGGACAGGGTCGCCCAAACAACTACGAGCAGTACTTC
abundance: NA
j_gene: TRBJ2-7
d_gene: TRBD1
v_gene: TRBV5-1

CDR3aa: CASSEGVGTEAFF
CDR3nt: TGTGCCAGCAGTGAAGGGGTCGGGACTGAAGCTTTCTTT
abundance: NA
j_gene: TRBJ1-1
d_gene: NA
v_gene: TRBV6-4

CDR3aa: CASSWRAQETQYF
CDR3nt: TGTGCCAGCAGCTGGAGGGCCCAAGAGACCCAGTACTTC
abundance: NA
j_gene: TRBJ2-5
d_gene: NA
v_gene: TRBV7-9

CDR3aa: CASSERGDTIYF
CDR3nt: TGTGCCAGCAGCGAACGGGGGGACACCATATATTTT
abundance: NA
j_gene: TRBJ1-3
d_gene: NA
v_gene: TRBV9

CDR3aa: CASAAAGTGIDTQYF
CDR3nt: TGTGCTAGTGCCGCCGCCGGGACAGGGATAGATACGCAGTATTTT
abundance: NA
j_gene: TRBJ2-3
d_gene: TRBD1
v_gene: TRBV12-5

CDR3aa: CASSYSGLPHEQYF
CDR3nt: TGTGCCAGCAGTTACTCAGGCCTTCCTCACGAGCAGTACTTC
abundance: NA
j_gene: TRBJ2-7
d_gene: NA
v_gene: TRBV6-5

CDR3aa: CASSLDPTADTQYF
CDR3nt: TGTGCCAGCAGCTTAGACCCGACAGCAGATACGCAGTATTTT
abundance: NA
j_gene: TRBJ2-3
d_gene: NA
v_gene: TRBV7-3

CDR3aa: CSVVEAPGELFF
CDR3nt: TGCAGCGTTGTGGAGGCACCCGGGGAGCTGTTTTTT
abundance: NA
j_gene: TRBJ2-2
d_gene: NA
v_gene: TRBV29-1

CDR3aa: CASSWDRGQSGANVLTF
CDR3nt: TGTGCCAGCAGCTGGGACAGGGGGCAGTCTGGGGCCAACGTCCTGACTTTC
abundance: NA
j_gene: TRBJ2-6
d_gene: TRBD1
v_gene: TRBV7-6

CDR3aa: CASTHPSAPQIYEQYF
CDR3nt: TGTGCCAGCACCCATCCATCGGCTCCCCAAATCTACGAGCAGTACTTC
abundance: NA
j_gene: TRBJ2-7
d_gene: NA
v_gene: TRBV2